Listed below are T cell receptor beta chains from one sample, sequenced in a study of blood T cell repertoires in COVID-19. Method: immunoSEQ multiplex PCR; TCRdb's copy keeps in-frame clones and lacks some. Found here are some 97,000 clones, about 77% of them singletons; the top ten hold over 30%. Input material: peripheral blood. The receptors originated from a man between 65 and 79 years old with active or convalescent COVID-19. CDR3s include the opening cysteine and the closing phenylalanine or tryptophan. A D gene is named only where the DNA matches it firmly. Size is omitted from some rows. Given values are once, few, many or a class for expanded clones.

j_call v_call d_call clone_size cdr3_nt cdr3_aa
TRBJ1-5 TRBV4-3 . . TGCGCCAGCAGCCAAGGGTGGCCTAGCAATCAGCCCCAGCATTTT CASSQGWPSNQPQHF
TRBJ2-7 TRBV24-1 TRBD1 . TGTGCCACCAGTGATCCCGTGCGGACAGGCTACGAGCAGTACTTC CATSDPVRTGYEQYF
TRBJ1-2 TRBV19 TRBD1 few TGTGCCAGTAGTACTAATACCGGTGGACAGGGCTTTAACTATGGCTACACCTTC CASSTNTGGQGFNYGYTF
TRBJ2-3 TRBV18 TRBD2 . TGTGCCAGCTCATTAGCGGGGACTCCCACAGATACGCAGTATTTT CASSLAGTPTDTQYF
TRBJ1-1 TRBV3-1/TRBV3-2 . . TGTGCCAGCAGCCAAACAGCTAACACTGAAGCTTTCTTT CASSQTANTEAFF
TRBJ2-1 TRBV5-6 . . TGTGCCAGCAGCTTCTCGGGTAACAATGAGCAGTTCTTC CASSFSGNNEQFF
TRBJ2-3 TRBV19 . . TGTGCCAGTAGTCATCAGCGGGCGGGAACAGATACGCAGTATTTT CASSHQRAGTDTQYF
TRBJ2-1 TRBV19 TRBD2 . TGTGCCAGTAGTATAGCTAGGACTAGCGGGAGATACGGTGAGCAGTTCTTC CASSIARTSGRYGEQFF
TRBJ1-6 TRBV28 . . TGTGCCAGCAGTTTAGGGAGCCCCAAGGCCCTCCACTTT CASSLGSPKALHF
TRBJ2-1 TRBV27 . . TGTGCCAGCAGTTTAGCAAACCTTGGGGGGGGCAGAAGAAGCTCCTACAATGAGCAGTTCTTC CASSLANLGGGRRSSYNEQFF
TRBJ1-1 TRBV30 . . TGTGCCTGGAGTGTCCCGGGAACCACTGAAGCTTTCTTT CAWSVPGTTEAFF
TRBJ2-2 TRBV5-4 . . TGTGCCAGCAGCTTGGTTAGTAGCGTAGGCACCGGGGAGCTGTTTTTT CASSLVSSVGTGELFF
TRBJ2-5 TRBV15 . few TGTGCCACCAGCAGAGTGGGGACTTCACAAGAGACCCAGTACTTC CATSRVGTSQETQYF
TRBJ2-7 TRBV6-5 TRBD2 . TGTGCCAGCAGTTACGGATCAACTAGCGGGGTCTACGAGCAGTACTTC CASSYGSTSGVYEQYF
TRBJ2-7 TRBV5-1 TRBD2 once TGCGCCAGCAGCTTGGCGGGGACTAGCGGGGGCTACGAGCAGTACTTC CASSLAGTSGGYEQYF
TRBJ2-3 TRBV9 . . TGTGCCAGCAGCCCAGGACTGGGCACAGATACGCAGTATTTT CASSPGLGTDTQYF
TRBJ2-2 TRBV2 TRBD1 once TGTGCCAGCAGTGGGACAGGAAGGAACACCGGGGAGCTGTTTTTT CASSGTGRNTGELFF
TRBJ1-6 TRBV4-2 . once TGTGCCAGCAGCCTAGGGGCAGGGGTGGATTCACCCCTCCACTTT CASSLGAGVDSPLHF
TRBJ2-5 TRBV24-1 TRBD1 . TGTGCCACCAGTGATGCCGACAGGGGGCCAGTTGGGACCCAGTACTTC CATSDADRGPVGTQYF
TRBJ2-1 TRBV3-1/TRBV3-2 TRBD2 . TGTGCCAGCAGTCGACTAGCGGTCAGCTCCTACAATGAGCAGTTCTTC CASSRLAVSSYNEQFF
TRBJ1-6 TRBV7-2 TRBD1 . TGTGCCAGCAGCTTGGACGGGACAGGGAGTAGGACACCCCTCCACTTT CASSLDGTGSRTPLHF
TRBJ1-1 TRBV9 . few TGTGCCAGCAGCGCTCGGCAGGGCATGAACACTGAAGCTTTCTTT CASSARQGMNTEAFF
TRBJ2-6 TRBV5-4 TRBD1 . TGTGCCAGCAGCTTGGGTGGGACAGGGGTCTCTGGGGCCAACGTCCTGACTTTC CASSLGGTGVSGANVLTF
TRBJ1-5 TRBV5-8 . . TGTGCCAGCAGCCCAGAGGGCAGGGAGGTGATTCAGCCCCAGCATTTT CASSPEGREVIQPQHF
TRBJ1-2 TRBV6-5 TRBD1 . TGTGCCAGCATGGTGAGGACAGGAGGTGGCTACACCTTC CASMVRTGGGYTF